A selection of T cell receptor beta chains follows, all from one sample in a study of CD8 T cells in Susac syndrome. TCRdb fed the immunoSEQ multiplex PCR reads into MiXCR, producing one record per CDR3 protein. The profile shows tens of thousands of distinct CDR3 sequences, 90% to 95% of them singletons. Sequenced input: CD8+ T cells from PBMCs. These receptors all come from a human donor with multiple sclerosis. CDR3s include the opening cysteine and the closing phenylalanine or tryptophan. Fields, in order: CDR3 length, V gene, clone size, CDR3 protein. Part of the rows lack a size; the others show once, few, many or a class for expanded clones.

cdr3_length: 15
v_call: TRBV19
clone_size: few
cdr3_aa: CASSWVSGSTYEQYF

cdr3_length: 15
v_call: TRBV19
clone_size: -
cdr3_aa: CASSIWTSGSYTQYF

cdr3_length: 15
v_call: TRBV27
clone_size: -
cdr3_aa: CASRPPGVLGANLTF

cdr3_length: 14
v_call: TRBV27
clone_size: once
cdr3_aa: CASSLSGPSYEQYF

cdr3_length: 15
v_call: TRBV2
clone_size: -
cdr3_aa: CASSEALGTLYEQYF

cdr3_length: 15
v_call: TRBV3-1
clone_size: -
cdr3_aa: CASSQALGVHYGYTF

cdr3_length: 15
v_call: TRBV7-6
clone_size: -
cdr3_aa: CASSLQGSSYNEQFF

cdr3_length: 11
v_call: TRBV28
clone_size: -
cdr3_aa: CASGGSGELFF

cdr3_length: 14
v_call: TRBV24-1
clone_size: -
cdr3_aa: CATSGPGSNQPQHF

cdr3_length: 17
v_call: TRBV6-5
clone_size: -
cdr3_aa: CASSYPTTDSGANVLTF

cdr3_length: 16
v_call: TRBV14
clone_size: -
cdr3_aa: CASSHVRGIGATEAFF

cdr3_length: 14
v_call: TRBV15
clone_size: -
cdr3_aa: CATSMSRVGNEQFF

cdr3_length: 15
v_call: TRBV11-2
clone_size: -
cdr3_aa: CASSSPEPNAETQYF

cdr3_length: 17
v_call: TRBV11-2
clone_size: -
cdr3_aa: CASSPNTAGANTGELFF

cdr3_length: 16
v_call: TRBV20-1
clone_size: -
cdr3_aa: CSARDIGGPSQETQYF

cdr3_length: 18
v_call: TRBV18
clone_size: -
cdr3_aa: CASSPRSGLAGSSYEQYF

cdr3_length: 15
v_call: TRBV6-6
clone_size: -
cdr3_aa: CASSYAGGTSYEQYF

cdr3_length: 14
v_call: TRBV10-3
clone_size: -
cdr3_aa: CAISELAGTYEQYF

cdr3_length: 13
v_call: TRBV5-1
clone_size: -
cdr3_aa: CASSILNTGELFF

cdr3_length: 15
v_call: TRBV4-3
clone_size: -
cdr3_aa: CASSQGGIGPTEAFF

cdr3_length: 15
v_call: TRBV5-6
clone_size: -
cdr3_aa: CASSLSLTVASPLHF

cdr3_length: 16
v_call: TRBV19
clone_size: -
cdr3_aa: CASSLVPGQGTYGYTF

cdr3_length: 12
v_call: TRBV19
clone_size: -
cdr3_aa: CASSAVRDEAFF